This TCR beta chain is drawn from a study of blood T cell repertoires in COVID-19. Sequenced by immunoSEQ multiplex PCR; TCRdb stores in-frame clones only, minus some. This sample has 250,000 to 400,000 clones, with around nine tenths found just once. The CDR3 covers 10 residues. Germline CDR1 is LNHDA and CDR2 is SQIVND (reference sequence). V lost 8 bases, J lost 8 bases, and 6 bases lay in between. In its sample, this clone was seen once. This chain joins TRBV19 and TRBJ1-4; D is undetermined. The clonotype was recovered from a man aged 60 to 75 who had recovered from COVID-19. Sequenced material: PBMCs or T cells enriched from blood (not recorded which). CDR3 sequence reads: CASGAEKLFF. The CDR3 region has the DNA TGTGCCAGTGGAGCAGAAAAACTGTTTTTT.